Given below is one T cell receptor (beta chain) in context. These data are taken from a study of blood T cell repertoires in COVID-19. V lost 7 bases to trimming and J lost 4 bases; unmatched junction nucleotides: 4. Germline CDR1 SNHLY, CDR2 FYNNEI. The CDR3 sequence is 15 residues long. The repertoire was sequenced with immunoSEQ multiplex PCR; TCRdb's copy has only in-frame clones and lacks some. The repertoire holds around 140,000 clones, with over 70% as singletons. The clonotype comes from a man between 65 and 79 years old who had recovered from COVID-19. The sequenced sample consisted of peripheral blood. The chain has TRBV2 and TRBJ2-3, with 14 bases lining up with TRBD2. CDR3 protein: CASTRLAGGADTQYF. In nucleotides, the CDR3 is TGTGCCAGCACACGACTAGCGGGAGGGGCAGATACGCAGTATTTT.